These 26 T cell receptor beta chains were all obtained from the same sample, sequenced in a study of T-cell reconstitution after alpha-beta-depleted transplantation in children. Researchers prepared the TCRbeta library using unique molecular identifiers, the study reports. MiXCR, run by TCRdb on the PCR reads, gives a single entry per CDR3 protein. Here the sample spans 500,000 or so distinct CDR3 sequences, approximately 32% being singletons. The sequences come from PBMCs from the stem cell graft donor, collected from the stem cell graft. These TCRs come from a human donor who donated a stem cell graft to a child with aplastic anemia.

This clonotype has just a few counts. The chain carries TRBV12-3 or TRBV12-4 and TRBJ2-1; a possible D gene is TRBD2 (7 bases). The V gene lost 4 bases and the J gene lost 11 bases, with 18 bases spanning the gap. CDR3 size: 14 residues. This CDR3 reads CASSWGGGSNKQFF. The DNA for the CDR3 is TGTGCCAGCAGTTGGGGGGGCGGGAGTAATAAGCAGTTCTTC.

In its sample, this clonotype was seen a few times. This chain uses TRBV7-2 with TRBJ1-6; D perhaps matches TRBD1 (6 bases). The germline V gene encodes CDR1 SGHTA and CDR2 FQGNSA. The V and J ends lost 7 bases and 7 bases respectively, with 8 bases between them. The CDR3 loop spans 12 amino acids. The CDR3 region is CASNQGNSPLHF. The CDR3 DNA follows: TGTGCCAGCAATCAGGGGAATTCACCCCTCCACTTT.

This clonotype was detected once. The chain uses TRBV24-1 and TRBJ1-5; possible D gene TRBD1, 5 bases. In germline, CDR1 is KGHDR, CDR2 SFDVKD. Trimming removed 2 bases from V and 5 bases from J, with 9 bases in between. The CDR3 totals 14 residues. DNA for the CDR3: TGTGCCACCAGTGATTACAGGAGGGATCAGCCCCAGCATTTT. Encoded protein: CATSDYRRDQPQHF.

The chain joins TRBV12-5 to TRBJ1-5; D is unresolved. Trimming took off 6 bases at V and 4 bases at J, with 16 bases between the two ends. The CDR3 is 15 amino acids. CDR1 LGHNT and CDR2 FRNRAP come from the germline V gene. The CDR3 DNA follows: TGTGCTAGTGGCTCCCGGGGTACGGGGAATCAGCCCCAGCATTTT. Its protein product is CASGSRGTGNQPQHF.

Only a few counts were recorded for this clonotype. J is TRBJ2-7 and V is TRBV4-2, with 13 nucleotides matching TRBD2. V lost 5 bases and J lost 3; bases outside the gene matches: 7. Germline V lookup: CDR1 LGHNA, CDR2 YNFKEQ. The CDR3 has 16 amino acids. CDR3 sequence: CASSKVGTSGIYEQYF. CDR3 DNA sequence: TGTGCCAGCAGCAAAGTCGGGACTAGCGGGATCTACGAGCAGTACTTC.

CDR3 residues: CSAHRQGVTGELFF. In DNA, the CDR3 is TGCAGCGCCCACAGACAGGGAGTTACCGGGGAGCTGTTTTTT. V and J are TRBV29-1 and TRBJ2-2; TRBD1 agrees at 7 bases. The germline CDR1 and CDR2 sequences are SQVTM and ANQGSEA. The ends lost 7 bases at V and 5 bases at J; junction bases unmatched: 10. This CDR3 spans 14 amino acids.

The V gene is TRBV5-6, the J gene TRBJ2-7; a weak D match, TRBD1 (5 bases). Germline V lookup: CDR1 SGHDT, CDR2 YYEEEE. Trimming took off 4 bases at V and 2 bases at J, with 10 bases between the two ends. CDR3 length: 13 amino acids. CDR3 residues: CASSTDTTYEQYF. The DNA of the CDR3 is TGTGCCAGCAGCACGGACACAACCTACGAGCAGTACTTC.

This clonotype appeared a single time. The chain has TRBV9 and TRBJ2-2; a weak D match, TRBD2 (6 bases). Trimming pared 4 bases from V and 3 bases from J, leaving 19 bases between. The CDR3 totals 17 residues. The germline CDR1 and CDR2 sequences are SGDLS and YYNGEE. The CDR3 region is CASSIRGAGRYTGELFF. CDR3 DNA: TGTGCCAGCAGCATCCGCGGTGCGGGAAGGTACACCGGGGAGCTGTTTTTT. The whole variable domain, remainder taken from reference TRBV9 and TRBJ2-2, is DSGVTQTPKHLITATGQRVTLRCSPRSGDLSVYWYQQSLDQGLQFLIQYYNGEERAKGNILERFSAQQFPDLHSELNLSSLELGDSALYFCASSIRGAGRYTGELFFGEGSRLTVL.

The chain carries TRBV7-2 and TRBJ2-2; D might be TRBD1 or TRBD2, each matching 6 bases. The CDR3 totals 15 residues. CDR1 is SGHTA, CDR2 FQGNSA, per germline. V lost 5 bases to trimming and J lost 7 bases, with 17 bases between them. DNA for the CDR3: TGTGCCAGCAGCCCCCGGGGGCCCTCGGGCGGGGAGCTGTTTTTT. It is translated as CASSPRGPSGGELFF. Full variable domain (rest looked up from reference TRBV7-2 and TRBJ2-2): GAGVSQSPSNKVTEKGKDVELRCDPISGHTALYWYRQSLGQGLEFLIYFQGNSAPDKSGLPSDRFSAERTGGSVSTLTIQRTQQEDSAVYLCASSPRGPSGGELFFGEGSRLTVL.

This clonotype was counted a few times. The CDR3 here is CSARAPGSLQPQHF. The CDR3 DNA reads TGCAGTGCTAGAGCCCCAGGGAGTCTTCAGCCCCAGCATTTT. V is TRBV20-1 and J is TRBJ1-5; D is possibly TRBD1 (5 bases). V lost 1 base and J 6 bases, leaving 13 bases between the germline ends. CDR1 is DFQATT and CDR2 is SNEGSKA in the germline V gene (reference sequence). This CDR3 is built from 14 residues.

The CDR3 is CATAGRMAYNEQFF. In DNA form, the CDR3 reads TGTGCCACTGCGGGCCGGATGGCCTACAATGAGCAGTTCTTC. The chain carries TRBV7-2 and TRBJ2-1; tentatively, D is TRBD2 (5 bases). CDR3 length: 14 residues. Looked up from germline, CDR1 is SGHTA and CDR2 is FQGNSA. The V and J ends lost 10 bases and 2 bases respectively, with 15 bases between them.

This sequence joins TRBV11-2 and TRBJ1-3, with a tentative D call TRBD1 (6 bases). V shed 2 bases and J shed 9 bases, with 14 bases lying between them. The CDR3 spans 14 residues. Germline V lookup: CDR1 SGHAT, CDR2 FQNNGV. CDR3 region: CASSLQGLGGTIYF. The CDR3 nucleotides are TGTGCCAGCAGCTTACAGGGGCTAGGCGGCACCATATATTTT.

The rearrangement links TRBV24-1 to TRBJ2-1; 9 bases align to TRBD2. The V gene's germline CDR1 is KGHDR and CDR2 SFDVKD. The CDR3 consists of 17 residues. J lost 7 bases, V lost 0 bases, and 9 bases had no gene match. The CDR3 reads CATSDLGAGGPGNEQFF. Written as DNA, the CDR3 is TGTGCCACCAGTGATTTGGGGGCGGGAGGGCCTGGGAATGAGCAGTTCTTC.

This clonotype was found many times. The chain combines TRBV6-2 or TRBV6-3 with TRBJ2-2; possibly TRBD2 for D (6 bases). CDR1 and CDR2 (germline): MNHEY, SVGEGT. The CDR3 totals 13 residues. V was cut by 6 bases and J by 3 bases, with 8 bases left in between. For the CDR3, the DNA is TGTGCCAGCAGCGAGCGGGACACCGGGGAGCTGTTTTTT. As protein: CASSERDTGELFF.

This clonotype has a count of ten or more. The chain uses TRBV30 and TRBJ1-1; no clear D. The CDR3 has 13 amino acids. Per germline, CDR1 GTSNPN and CDR2 SVGIG (reference sequence). V shed 0 bases and J shed 0 bases, with 5 bases lying between them. In nucleotides, the CDR3 is TGTGCCTGGAGTGTCGGGATGAACACTGAAGCTTTCTTT. Translated: CAWSVGMNTEAFF.

This clonotype was seen a few times. V is TRBV20-1 and J is TRBJ1-5, with a possible D match to TRBD1 (5 bases). The V end was cut by 5 bases, the J end by 9 bases, with 20 bases between. This CDR3 is built from 14 residues. Per germline, CDR1 DFQATT and CDR2 SNEGSKA (reference sequence). CDR3 loop: CSAVPSGIRLPQHF. DNA for the CDR3: TGCAGTGCTGTACCTTCAGGGATCCGTCTGCCCCAGCATTTT.

The rearrangement uses TRBV20-1 and TRBJ2-3; D unclear. The germline CDR1 and CDR2 sequences are DFQATT and SNEGSKA (reference sequence). The CDR3 totals 15 residues. Trimming removed 6 bases at V and 4 bases at J, with 20 bases between. Written as DNA, the CDR3 is TGCAGTGCCCGGAGAATTACGCCCTTTGCAGATACGCAGTATTTT. This sequence encodes CSARRITPFADTQYF.

The gene calls are TRBV6-4 and TRBJ2-3; weak D call: TRBD2 (6 bases). Germline V gene sequence: CDR1 MRHNA, CDR2 SNTAGT. V lost 0 bases to trimming and J lost 3 bases, with 16 bases between them. The CDR3 covers 17 residues. The CDR3 DNA reads TGTGCCAGCAGTGACTCGGCGAAGGCCGGGGGTACAGATACGCAGTATTTT. Amino acid sequence: CASSDSAKAGGTDTQYF.

V usage is TRBV27 and J usage is TRBJ2-5; no clear D gene. Trimming cost V 6 bases and J 2 bases, with 7 bases left between them. CDR3 size: 12 residues. CDR1 and CDR2 from the germline V gene are MNHEY and SMNVEV (reference sequence). The CDR3 nucleotides are TGTGCCAGCAGGAACTGGCAAGAGACCCAGTACTTC. Encoded protein: CASRNWQETQYF.

This clonotype was observed a handful of times. The rearrangement links TRBV11-2 to TRBJ2-6; weak D call: TRBD2 (6 bases). The V end was cut by 0 bases, the J end by 1 base, with 13 bases between. The germline V gene encodes CDR1 SGHAT and CDR2 FQNNGV. This CDR3 has 18 amino acids. The CDR3 DNA reads as TGTGCCAGCAGCTTAGAGTCAGGACGGGGGTCTGGGGCCAACGTCCTGACTTTC. Protein: CASSLESGRGSGANVLTF.

This sequence joins TRBV20-1 and TRBJ1-6; perhaps TRBD1 as D (5 bases). This CDR3 has 16 residues. Trimming cost V 1 base and J 8 bases, with 18 bases left between them. CDR1 is DFQATT and CDR2 is SNEGSKA in the germline V gene (reference sequence). The CDR3 nucleotides are TGCAGTGCTAGAGTCCCAACAGGCGCAGAGGATTCACCCCTCCACTTT. Encoded protein: CSARVPTGAEDSPLHF.

The V gene is TRBV5-1, the J gene TRBJ1-1, with 7 bases that match TRBD1. V gave up 0 bases and J gave up 5 bases; unmatched junction bases: 7. The CDR3 runs 15 residues. The germline V gene has CDR1 SGHRS and CDR2 YFSETQ. The CDR3 loop reads CASSLEGARETEAFF. The CDR3 bases are TGCGCCAGCAGCTTGGAGGGGGCGCGGGAGACTGAAGCTTTCTTT. Using reference TRBV5-1 and TRBJ1-1 for the parts outside the CDR3, the full variable domain is KAGVTQTPRYLIKTRGQQVTLSCSPISGHRSVSWYQQTPGQGLQFLFEYFSETQRNKGNFPGRFSGRQFSNSRSEMNVSTLELGDSALYLCASSLEGARETEAFFGQGTRLTVV.

This chain uses TRBV15 with TRBJ1-5; D might be TRBD1 (6 bases). Trimming shortened V by 3 bases and J by 7 bases, and 13 bases separated the two germline ends. Germline CDR1 LNHNV, CDR2 YYDKDF (reference sequence). The CDR3 length is 14 residues. CDR3 sequence reads: CATSRSRGTQPQHF. CDR3 DNA sequence: TGTGCCACCAGCAGGAGCAGGGGAACACAGCCCCAGCATTTT.

The chain has TRBV7-2 and TRBJ2-5; 7 bases agree with TRBD1. The CDR3 loop spans 14 amino acids. Germline V lookup: CDR1 SGHTA, CDR2 FQGNSA. V lost 6 bases and J lost 1; bases outside the gene matches: 5. This CDR3 is CASRPTGAQETQYF. The CDR3 DNA reads as TGTGCCAGCAGACCCACAGGGGCCCAAGAGACCCAGTACTTC.

The chain carries TRBV7-8 and TRBJ1-1; D gene unclear. This CDR3 is 14 amino acids long. Per germline, CDR1 SGHVS and CDR2 FQNEAQ. V was shortened by 5 bases and J by 8 bases, with 18 bases between the two germline ends. DNA for the CDR3: TGTGCCAGCAGCGAAAGTGGTCATAAGGAAGAAGCTTTCTTT. Its protein is CASSESGHKEEAFF.

This clonotype was recorded only once. J is TRBJ2-7 and V is TRBV2, with a weak D call TRBD1 (5 bases). The germline gives CDR1 SNHLY, CDR2 FYNNEI. There are 15 residues in the CDR3. The CDR3 region is CASRETPTVAYEHYV. For the CDR3, the DNA is TGTGCCAGCAGGGAAACACCGACAGTAGCCTACGAGCATTACGTC.